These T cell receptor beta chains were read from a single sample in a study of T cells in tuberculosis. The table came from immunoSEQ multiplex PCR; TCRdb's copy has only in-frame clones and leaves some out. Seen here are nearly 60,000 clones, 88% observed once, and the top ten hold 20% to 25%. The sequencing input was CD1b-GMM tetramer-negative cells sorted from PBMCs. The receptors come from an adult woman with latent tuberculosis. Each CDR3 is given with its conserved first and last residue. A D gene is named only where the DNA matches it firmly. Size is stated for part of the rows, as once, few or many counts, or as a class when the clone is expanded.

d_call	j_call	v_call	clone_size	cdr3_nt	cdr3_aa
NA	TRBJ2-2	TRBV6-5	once	TGTGCCAGCAGTTACTCCGGGAACACCGGGGAGCTGTTTTTT	CASSYSGNTGELFF
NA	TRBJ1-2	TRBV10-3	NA	TGTGCCAACTCTCCCGGGGAGGGCTACACCTTC	CANSPGEGYTF
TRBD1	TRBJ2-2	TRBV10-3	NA	TGTGCCATCACCAGGGACAGCATCACCGGGGAGCTGTTTTTT	CAITRDSITGELFF
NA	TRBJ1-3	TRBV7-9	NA	TGTGCCAGCAGCTTAGATGTGGGGACACTAGGAAACACCATATATTTT	CASSLDVGTLGNTIYF
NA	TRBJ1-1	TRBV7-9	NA	TGTGCCAGCAGGAGGCAGTATGAAGCTTTCTTT	CASRRQYEAFF
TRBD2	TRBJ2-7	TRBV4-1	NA	TGCGCCAGCAGCCAACTAGCGGGAATCGGCGAGCAGTACTTC	CASSQLAGIGEQYF
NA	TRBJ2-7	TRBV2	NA	TGTGCCAGCAGCGCTCTTGGCGGGGTCTACGAGCAGTACTTC	CASSALGGVYEQYF
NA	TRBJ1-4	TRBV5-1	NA	TGCGCCAGCAGCTTGGGACAGATAATTAATGAAAAACTGTTTTTT	CASSLGQIINEKLFF
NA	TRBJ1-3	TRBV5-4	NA	TGTGCCAGCAGCGCAGGGAATGAGCGGGACACCATATATTTT	CASSAGNERDTIYF
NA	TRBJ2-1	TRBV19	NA	TGTGCCAGTAAAGGTTATTTGGGGGGGCTCGGGAATGAGCAGTTCTTC	CASKGYLGGLGNEQFF
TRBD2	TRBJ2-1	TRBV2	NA	TGTGCCAGCGTCGGGCGCCTAGCGGGGACCTACAATGAGCAGTTCTTC	CASVGRLAGTYNEQFF
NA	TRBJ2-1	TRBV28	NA	TGTGCCAGCAGTCCCATTTCACAGGGAGAGCAGTTCTTC	CASSPISQGEQFF
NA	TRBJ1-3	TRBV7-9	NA	TGTGCCAGCAGCCAGAGCTACAGGGGAAACACCATATATTTT	CASSQSYRGNTIYF
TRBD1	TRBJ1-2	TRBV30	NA	TGTGCCTGGAGTGTACTATCCACGACAGGGGCCTATGGCTACACCTTC	CAWSVLSTTGAYGYTF
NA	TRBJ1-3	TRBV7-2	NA	TGTGCCAGCAGCTTAGGAGCTGGAAACACCATATATTTT	CASSLGAGNTIYF
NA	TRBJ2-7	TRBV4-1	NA	TGCGCCAGCAGCCAAGGGGCCCCAGTGTACGAGCAGTACTTC	CASSQGAPVYEQYF
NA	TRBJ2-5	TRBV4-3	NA	TGCGCCAGCAGCCAAGATGGTTGGGCCCTAGAGACCCAGTACTTC	CASSQDGWALETQYF
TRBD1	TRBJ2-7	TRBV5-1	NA	TGCGCCAGCAGCTTGGGGACAGGGCCCACCTACGAGCAGTACTTC	CASSLGTGPTYEQYF
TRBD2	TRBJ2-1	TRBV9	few	TGTGCCAGCAGCGTCGATAGCGGGGGGACCGGTAATGAGCAGTTCTTC	CASSVDSGGTGNEQFF
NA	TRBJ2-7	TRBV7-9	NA	TGTGCCAGCAGTGACAGGTACTCCTACGAGCAGTACTTC	CASSDRYSYEQYF
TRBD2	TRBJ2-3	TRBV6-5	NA	TGTGCCAGCAGTTCCGGGACTAGTTCAAATACGCAGTATTTT	CASSSGTSSNTQYF
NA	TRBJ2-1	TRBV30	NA	TGTGCCTGGAGTGTGGGGAGAAGTGAGCAGTTCTTC	CAWSVGRSEQFF
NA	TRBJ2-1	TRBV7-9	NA	TGTGCCAGCAGCTTCCTAGGCAATGAGCAGTTCTTC	CASSFLGNEQFF
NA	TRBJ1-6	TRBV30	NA	TGTGCCTGGGACAGGCTTAATTCCCCCCTCCACTTT	CAWDRLNSPLHF
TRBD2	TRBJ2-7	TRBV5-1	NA	TGCGCCAGCAGATTCCTAGCGGGCTCCTACGAGCAGTACTTC	CASRFLAGSYEQYF
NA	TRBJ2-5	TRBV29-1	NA	TGCAGCGTTGAAGAGATCCCGGGACTTGTGGGGAGGCAGACCCAGTACTTC	CSVEEIPGLVGRQTQYF
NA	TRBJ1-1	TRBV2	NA	TGTGCCAGCAGTGAATCCGTGGTACAAACCGAGGTGGGCACTGAAGCTTTCTTT	CASSESVVQTEVGTEAFF